This T cell receptor beta chain was obtained from a study of graft-versus-host responses after intestinal transplantation. The assay was immunoSEQ multiplex PCR, and TCRdb's table has in-frame clones only and misses some. The sample records more than 65,000 clones, approximately 94% being singletons. On this clone: Its matching antigen is unknown.

This TCR came from a human donor who received an intestinal transplant. This specimen consisted of unstimulated CD8+ T cells sorted from spleen or lymph node cells, obtained before intestinal transplant.

The CDR3 protein is CASSASGSTYEQYF. The CDR3 DNA reads as TGTGCCAGCAGCGCCTCGGGCTCCACCTACGAGCAGTACTTC. The J gene is TRBJ2-7, the V gene TRBV9; D not certain. Germline V CDR1 and CDR2: SGDLS, YYNGEE. This CDR3 is 14 amino acids long. Trimming cost V 3 bases and J 2 bases, with 12 bases left between them.